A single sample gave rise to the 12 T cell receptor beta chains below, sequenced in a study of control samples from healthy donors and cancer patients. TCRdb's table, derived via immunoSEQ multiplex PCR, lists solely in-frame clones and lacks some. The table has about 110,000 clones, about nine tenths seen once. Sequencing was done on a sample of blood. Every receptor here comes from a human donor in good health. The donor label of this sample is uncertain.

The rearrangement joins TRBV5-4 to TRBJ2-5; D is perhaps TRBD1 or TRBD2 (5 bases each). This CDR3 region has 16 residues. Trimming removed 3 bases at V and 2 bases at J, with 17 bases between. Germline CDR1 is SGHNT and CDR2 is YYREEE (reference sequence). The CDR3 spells CASSWGTGGGQETQYF. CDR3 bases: TGTGCCAGCAGCTGGGGGACGGGTGGCGGGCAAGAGACCCAGTACTTC.

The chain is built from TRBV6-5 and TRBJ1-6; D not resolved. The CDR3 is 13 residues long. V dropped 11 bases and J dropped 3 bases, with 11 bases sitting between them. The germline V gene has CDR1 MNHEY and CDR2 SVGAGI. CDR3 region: CAFSDSYNSPLHF. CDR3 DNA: TGTGCCTTTAGCGATAGCTATAATTCACCCCTCCACTTT.

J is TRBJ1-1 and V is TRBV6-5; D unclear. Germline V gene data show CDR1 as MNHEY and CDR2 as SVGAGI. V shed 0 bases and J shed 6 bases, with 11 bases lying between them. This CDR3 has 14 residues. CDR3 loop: CASSYSPLLSEAFF. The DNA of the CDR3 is TGTGCCAGCAGTTACTCGCCCCTATTGTCTGAAGCTTTCTTT.

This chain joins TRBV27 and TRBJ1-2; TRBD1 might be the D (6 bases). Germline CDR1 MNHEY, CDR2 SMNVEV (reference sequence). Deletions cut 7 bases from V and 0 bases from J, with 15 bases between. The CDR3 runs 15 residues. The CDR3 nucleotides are TGTGCCAGCAAACAGGGAACAGACGCTAACTATGGCTACACCTTC. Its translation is CASKQGTDANYGYTF.

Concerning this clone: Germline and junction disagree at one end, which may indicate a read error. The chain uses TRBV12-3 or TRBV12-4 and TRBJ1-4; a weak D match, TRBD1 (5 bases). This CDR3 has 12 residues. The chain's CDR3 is CASSAGRGAGRF. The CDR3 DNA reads TGTGCCAGCAGTGCGGGGAGGGGAGCAGGCCGTTTT.

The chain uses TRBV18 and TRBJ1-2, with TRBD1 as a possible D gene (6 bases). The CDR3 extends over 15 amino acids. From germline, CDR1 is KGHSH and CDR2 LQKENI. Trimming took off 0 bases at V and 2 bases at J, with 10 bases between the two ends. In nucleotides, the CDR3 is TGTGCCAGCTCACCACCGTCAGGGGTAAACTATGGCTACACCTTC. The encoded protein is CASSPPSGVNYGYTF.

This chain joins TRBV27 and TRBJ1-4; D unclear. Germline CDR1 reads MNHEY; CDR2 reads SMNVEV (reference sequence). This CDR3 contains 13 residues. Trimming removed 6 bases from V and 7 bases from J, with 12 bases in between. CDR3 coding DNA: TGTGCCAGCAGGACAAGGCCCTCTGAAAAACTGTTTTTT. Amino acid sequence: CASRTRPSEKLFF.

The CDR3 coding sequence is TGTGCCAGCAGTGAAGGATCTGGCGCGAGTGAAAAACTGTTTTTT. Translation gives CASSEGSGASEKLFF. J is TRBJ1-4 and V is TRBV6-1; unclear D gene. The V end was cut by 1 base, the J end by 7 bases, with 13 bases between. The CDR3 extends over 15 amino acids. From germline, CDR1 is MNHNS and CDR2 SASEGT.

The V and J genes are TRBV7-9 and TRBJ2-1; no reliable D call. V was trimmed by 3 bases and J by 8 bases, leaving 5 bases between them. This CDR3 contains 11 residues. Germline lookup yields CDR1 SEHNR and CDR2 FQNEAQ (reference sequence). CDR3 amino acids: CASSFTYEQFF. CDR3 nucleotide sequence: TGTGCCAGCAGCTTCACCTATGAGCAGTTCTTC.

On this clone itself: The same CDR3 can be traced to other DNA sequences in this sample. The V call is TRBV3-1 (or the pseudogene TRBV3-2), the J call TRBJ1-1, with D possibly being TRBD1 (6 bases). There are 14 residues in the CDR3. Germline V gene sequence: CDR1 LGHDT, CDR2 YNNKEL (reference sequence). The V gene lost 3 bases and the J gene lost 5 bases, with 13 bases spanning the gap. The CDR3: CASSHSAGVTEAFF. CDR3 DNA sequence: TGTGCCAGCAGCCATTCAGCAGGGGTGACTGAAGCTTTCTTT.

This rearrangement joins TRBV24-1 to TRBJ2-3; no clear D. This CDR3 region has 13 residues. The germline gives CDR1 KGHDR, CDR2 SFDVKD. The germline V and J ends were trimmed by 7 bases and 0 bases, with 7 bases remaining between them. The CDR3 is CATRGISTDTQYF. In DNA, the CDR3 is TGTGCCACCAGGGGAATTAGCACAGATACGCAGTATTTT.

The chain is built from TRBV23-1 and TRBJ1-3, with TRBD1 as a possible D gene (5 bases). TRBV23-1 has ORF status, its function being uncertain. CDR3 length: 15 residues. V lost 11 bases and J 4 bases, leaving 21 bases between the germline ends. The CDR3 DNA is TGCGCCGCCAACCAGGGAGACTCCGGAGGAAACACCATATATTTT. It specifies CAANQGDSGGNTIYF.